Below are 8 T cell receptor beta chains sequenced from a single sample in a study of T-cell memory formation after mild COVID-19. TCRdb re-derived calls from the 5' RACE reads in MiXCR, one entry per CDR3 protein. Of around 260,000 distinct CDR3 sequences in the sample, roughly 17% were seen once. Input material: PBMCs or a T cell subset sorted from them (not recorded which). These receptors originate from a young man who had mild COVID-19 (a few samples of this study predate the infection). Cell type and time point are not known.

This clonotype occurred a few times. The chain couples TRBV5-1 to TRBJ2-5; the D call may be TRBD1 or TRBD2 (5 bases each). The CDR3 is made up of 15 amino acids. Trimming left V 2 bases short and J 4 bases short, with 15 bases between. Germline CDR1 and CDR2: SGHRS and YFSETQ. CDR3 region: CASSLDRGPGETQYF. DNA for the CDR3: TGCGCCAGCAGCTTAGACCGGGGACCGGGAGAGACCCAGTACTTC.

This clonotype was counted only a few times. V gene TRBV9 combines with J gene TRBJ1-1, with no clear D. Trimming took 0 bases from V and 12 from J, leaving 15 bases between them. Germline V gives CDR1 SGDLS, CDR2 YYNGEE. This CDR3 has 13 residues. The CDR3 spells CASSVAGEARTFF. CDR3 sequence (DNA): TGTGCCAGCAGCGTAGCTGGGGAGGCGCGGACTTTCTTT.

The chain recombines TRBV7-2 with TRBJ1-2; D ambiguous. CDR3 size: 14 residues. Trimming left V 1 base short and J 8 bases short, with 14 bases between. The V gene's germline CDR1 is SGHTA and CDR2 FQGNSA. CDR3 amino acids: CASSLEPAGVGYTF. As DNA, the CDR3 is TGTGCCAGCAGCTTAGAGCCCGCTGGGGTCGGCTACACCTTC.

This clonotype was counted between two and nine times. DNA of the CDR3: TGTGCCAGCAGCCAAGATCTTACCAATAATGAAAAACTGTTTTTT. This translates into CASSQDLTNNEKLFF. V gene TRBV14 combines with J gene TRBJ1-4; D unclear. Trimming stripped 0 bases from V and 4 bases from J, with 9 bases between. Germline lookup yields CDR1 SGHDN and CDR2 FVKESK. CDR3 length: 15 amino acids.

This clonotype was seen repeatedly, ten times or more. The chain joins TRBV12-3 or TRBV12-4 to TRBJ2-2, with 8 nucleotides matching TRBD1. CDR3 length: 16 amino acids. The junction had 6 bases not matched to a gene; V was cut back by 5 bases and J by 1 base. The CDR3 DNA sequence: TGTGCCAGCAGTCCATGGGGACAGGTGAACACCGGGGAGCTGTTTTTT. Amino acids: CASSPWGQVNTGELFF.

This clonotype turned up a few times. The chain's CDR3 is CASRDRGVDNEQFF. The CDR3, as DNA: TGTGCCAGCAGAGACAGGGGGGTCGACAATGAGCAGTTCTTC. The chain recombines TRBV7-9 with TRBJ2-1, with 9 positions matching TRBD1. V was clipped by 6 bases and J by 5 bases; unmatched bases: 5. This CDR3 has 14 amino acids. From germline, CDR1 is SEHNR and CDR2 FQNEAQ (reference sequence).

This clonotype was recorded a few times. The chain uses TRBV11-2 and TRBJ2-3; 11 positions match TRBD2. With 5 bases clipped from V and 4 bases from J, the junction kept 8 bases outside the gene matches. Germline V gives CDR1 SGHAT, CDR2 FQNNGV. The CDR3 loop spans 16 amino acids. The CDR3 DNA reads as TGTGCCAGCAGCATCCTGCTAGCGGGGGGTTCAGATACGCAGTATTTT. It codes for CASSILLAGGSDTQYF.

This clonotype was picked up many times. V and J are TRBV6-2 or TRBV6-3 and TRBJ2-3, with TRBD2 matching 8 bases. J lost 3 bases, V lost 4 bases, and 3 bases had no gene match. CDR3 size: 14 residues. Germline V gene sequence: CDR1 MNHEY, CDR2 SVGEGT. CDR3 in amino acids: CASSLRLATDTQYF. The CDR3 DNA reads TGTGCCAGCAGTTTGCGACTAGCGACAGATACGCAGTATTTT.